One and the same sample provided the 5 T cell receptor beta chains below, sequenced in a study of memory CD4+ T cells and cytomegalovirus serostatus. Sequencing used immunoSEQ multiplex PCR; TCRdb keeps in-frame clones, though not all of them. The table has about 75,000 clones, about 73% seen once. The sort gate was single viable CD3+CD4+CD8-CD45RO+ cells for memory CD4+ T cells. The sample comprised memory CD4+ T cells from blood. Every receptor here comes from an adult in good health and CMV-seropositive.

This clone was seen a few times. J is TRBJ2-2 and V is TRBV28, with no clear D. Trimming took off 4 bases at V and 5 bases at J, with 11 bases between the two ends. The CDR3 is made up of 14 amino acids. Germline values: CDR1 MDHEN, CDR2 SYDVKM. CDR3 region: CASSSVGKTGELFF. In nucleotides, the CDR3 is TGTGCCAGCAGTTCGGTTGGGAAGACCGGGGAGCTGTTTTTT.

V is TRBV18 and J is TRBJ2-2; 11 nucleotides match TRBD2. V shed 6 bases, J shed 0 bases, and the junction held 6 bases outside the gene matches. This CDR3 is built from 17 residues. Germline V gene sequence: CDR1 KGHSH, CDR2 LQKENI. The CDR3: CASSLAGGLANTGELFF. The CDR3 DNA is TGTGCCAGCTCGCTAGCGGGGGGCTTGGCGAACACCGGGGAGCTGTTTTTT.

There are a few counts of this clone. This chain joins TRBV7-6 and TRBJ2-3; 15 nucleotides match TRBD2. The CDR3 loop spans 18 amino acids. CDR1 is SGHVS and CDR2 is FNYEAQ in the germline V gene. Losses at the gene ends were 4 bases for V and 4 bases for J; bases not matched to a gene: 9. In nucleotides, the CDR3 is TGTGCCAGCAGCTCACCGGGACTAGCGGGGGGAAGCGCAGATACGCAGTATTTT. This sequence encodes CASSSPGLAGGSADTQYF.

This chain connects TRBV28 to TRBJ1-5, with D possibly matching TRBD1 (6 bases). CDR1 is MDHEN, CDR2 SYDVKM, per germline. V lost 6 bases and J lost 6, with 12 bases in between. CDR3 length: 13 amino acids. The CDR3 loop is CASSGGPGQPQHF. In DNA form, the CDR3 reads TGTGCCAGCAGCGGGGGCCCCGGTCAGCCCCAGCATTTT. The full variable domain, with the rest looked up from reference TRBV28 and TRBJ1-5, is DVKVTQSSRYLVKRTGEKVFLECVQDMDHENMFWYRQDPGLGLRLIYFSYDVKMKEKGDIPEGYSVSREKKERFSLILESASTNQTSMYLCASSGGPGQPQHFGDGTRLSIL.

The chain employs TRBV7-9 and TRBJ2-2, with unresolved D. The CDR3 is 14 amino acids. The germline V gene has CDR1 SEHNR and CDR2 FQNEAQ (reference sequence). Trimming stripped 5 bases from V and 2 bases from J, with 9 bases between. CDR3 DNA: TGTGCCAGCAGCCAGAACTACAACACCGGGGAGCTGTTTTTT. Translation gives CASSQNYNTGELFF.